The 27 T cell receptor beta chains presented below share a single source sample, sequenced in a study of technical replicates of blood from a few donors. Libraries were prepared by immunoSEQ multiplex PCR; TCRdb keeps only in-frame clonotypes and omits some of them. The sample records some 11,000 clones, around 95% being singletons. Input material: PBMCs. The receptors come from a human donor in good health.

This clone was recorded a few times. This chain uses TRBV5-1 with TRBJ1-2; 8 bases match TRBD1. The germline V gene encodes CDR1 SGHRS and CDR2 YFSETQ. This CDR3 contains 14 residues. The V gene end was trimmed by 3 bases and the J gene end by 3 bases; junction bases not matched to a gene: 4. CDR3 nucleotides: TGCGCCAGCAGCTCGGACAGGGATTACTATGGCTACACCTTC. Encoded protein: CASSSDRDYYGYTF.

This rearrangement joins TRBV4-1 to TRBJ2-3, with D perhaps matching TRBD2 (6 bases). This CDR3 has 17 amino acids. Germline V gives CDR1 MGHRA, CDR2 YSYEKL. Trimming pared 3 bases from V and 3 bases from J, leaving 19 bases between. The CDR3 sequence: CASSHSGRLARTDTQYF. The CDR3 region has the DNA TGCGCCAGCAGCCACTCAGGGCGCCTAGCGCGAACAGATACGCAGTATTTT.

The chain is built from TRBV28 and TRBJ2-7, with D perhaps TRBD1 (6 bases). The V gene's germline CDR1 is MDHEN and CDR2 SYDVKM. CDR3 length: 13 residues. Trimming left V 5 bases short and J 3 bases short, with 11 bases between. The DNA of the CDR3 is TGTGCCAGCAGTATCGAACAGGGCTACGAGCAGTACTTC. It codes for CASSIEQGYEQYF.

This chain joins TRBV20-1 and TRBJ1-3; D is ambiguous. The CDR3 totals 11 residues. From germline, CDR1 is DFQATT and CDR2 SNEGSKA (reference sequence). The germline V and J ends were trimmed by 1 base and 10 bases, with 8 bases remaining between them. The CDR3 sequence is CSARVTETIYF. The CDR3 bases are TGCAGTGCTAGAGTTACAGAAACCATATATTTT.

The chain uses TRBV7-8 and TRBJ2-7; 13 bases match TRBD2. Germline V CDR1 and CDR2: SGHVS, FQNEAQ. V lost 3 bases, J lost 1 base, and 6 bases stayed unmatched. The CDR3 has 17 residues. CDR3 amino acids: CASSLARGLAGSYEQYF. CDR3 sequence (DNA): TGTGCCAGCAGCTTGGCCCGGGGACTAGCGGGATCCTACGAGCAGTACTTC.

This sequence joins TRBV5-4 and TRBJ2-7, with a weak D call TRBD1 (5 bases). CDR1 is SGHNT, CDR2 YYREEE, per germline (reference sequence). Between the trimmed V and J ends, which lost 5 bases and 3 bases, there was a span of 21 bases. CDR3 length equals 16 residues. DNA of the CDR3: TGTGCCAGCAGTGAGAGAACAGGCCTGAGGCGCTACGAGCAGTACTTC. Its translation is CASSERTGLRRYEQYF.

J is TRBJ2-5 and V is TRBV5-1; D unresolved. Between the trimmed V and J ends, which lost 2 bases and 2 bases, there was a span of 7 bases. The CDR3 is made up of 13 amino acids. CDR1 is SGHRS, CDR2 YFSETQ, per germline. The chain's CDR3 is CASSFGRQETQYF. The DNA of the CDR3 is TGCGCCAGCAGCTTCGGCAGGCAAGAGACCCAGTACTTC. Filled out from reference TRBV5-1 and TRBJ2-5, the complete variable domain reads KAGVTQTPRYLIKTRGQQVTLSCSPISGHRSVSWYQQTPGQGLQFLFEYFSETQRNKGNFPGRFSGRQFSNSRSEMNVSTLELGDSALYLCASSFGRQETQYFGPGTRLLVL.

The genes are TRBV7-9 and TRBJ2-1, with D maybe TRBD2 (6 bases). CDR1 is SEHNR and CDR2 is FQNEAQ in the germline V gene (reference sequence). The V and J ends lost 1 base and 7 bases respectively, with 11 bases between them. CDR3 size: 14 residues. CDR3 in DNA: TGTGCCAGCAGCTTAGTTGGGCGGGATAATGAGCAGTTCTTC. Its protein product is CASSLVGRDNEQFF.

The chain recombines TRBV7-8 with TRBJ2-1; 13 nucleotides agree with TRBD2. This CDR3 is built from 15 residues. J was trimmed by 6 bases and V by 5 bases; bases with no gene match: 4. Germline assignment: CDR1 SGHVS and CDR2 FQNEAQ. CDR3 residues: CASSPTSGRANEQFF. In DNA, the CDR3 is TGTGCCAGCAGCCCCACTAGCGGGAGGGCCAATGAGCAGTTCTTC.

The chain joins TRBV6-1 to TRBJ2-3, with TRBD1 matching 8 bases. From germline, CDR1 is MNHNS and CDR2 SASEGT. The V segment lost 6 bases and the J segment 3 bases; nucleotides outside the gene matches: 5. The CDR3 contains 14 residues. CDR3 amino acids: CASRDRVRTDTQYF. Here the CDR3 DNA reads TGTGCCAGCAGGGACAGGGTGAGGACAGATACGCAGTATTTT.

V is TRBV7-8 and J is TRBJ2-7; 7 bases agree with TRBD2. CDR1 is SGHVS, CDR2 FQNEAQ, per germline. The V gene end was trimmed by 3 bases and the J gene end by 0 bases; junction bases not matched to a gene: 26. The CDR3 has 22 amino acids. The CDR3 is CASSFRRLADMYTKNNSYEQYF. The CDR3, as DNA: TGTGCCAGCAGCTTTCGGCGGCTAGCGGATATGTATACTAAGAATAACTCCTACGAGCAGTACTTC.

The chain joins TRBV30 to TRBJ2-7; 8 nucleotides line up with TRBD2. Germline assignment: CDR1 GTSNPN and CDR2 SVGIG (reference sequence). V gave up 2 bases and J gave up 2 bases; unmatched junction bases: 14. This CDR3 contains 17 residues. CDR3 amino acids: CAWSSPAASGPPYEQYF. The CDR3 nucleotides are TGTGCCTGGAGTTCCCCCGCCGCTAGCGGGCCACCCTACGAGCAGTACTTC.

The V and J genes are TRBV2 and TRBJ1-5; 8 bases align to TRBD1. The V gene end was trimmed by 5 bases and the J gene end by 6 bases; junction bases not matched to a gene: 12. Germline V gene lookup returns CDR1 SNHLY and CDR2 FYNNEI. The CDR3 is 16 residues long. The CDR3 region has the DNA TGTGCCAGCAGTACAGGACAGGGAGGAAGGGGTCAGCCCCAGCATTTT. This translates into CASSTGQGGRGQPQHF.

V and J are TRBV6-1 and TRBJ2-6; 8 bases match TRBD1. Germline-derived CDR1 and CDR2 are MNHNS and SASEGT. V was pared by 2 bases and J by 0 bases, with 9 bases of the junction left unmatched. This CDR3 contains 19 residues. CDR3 nucleotides: TGTGCCAGCAGTGAATCGGGACAGGCTATCTCCTCTGGGGCCAACGTCCTGACTTTC. This translates into CASSESGQAISSGANVLTF.

This chain uses TRBV30 with TRBJ1-3; 9 nucleotides line up with TRBD1. The germline V gene has CDR1 GTSNPN and CDR2 SVGIG (reference sequence). The CDR3 extends over 16 amino acids. V trimming: 0 bases; J trimming: 2 bases; junction bases outside the gene matches: 5. CDR3 protein: CAWSVKGQGAGNTIYF. DNA for the CDR3: TGTGCCTGGAGTGTGAAGGGACAGGGAGCTGGAAACACCATATATTTT.

This chain uses TRBV18 with TRBJ2-1; tentative D call: TRBD2 (6 bases). The V end lost 6 bases, the J end lost 7 bases, and 16 bases lay between the germline ends. CDR1 and CDR2 from the germline V gene are KGHSH and LQKENI. The CDR3 runs to 14 residues. For the CDR3, the DNA is TGTGCCAGCTCGCCCCCCGGAGGGAGGAATGAGCAGTTCTTC. Translation: CASSPPGGRNEQFF. Combining the CDR3 with reference TRBV18 and TRBJ2-1 gives the whole variable domain NAGVMQNPRHLVRRRGQEARLRCSPMKGHSHVYWYRQLPEEGLKFMVYLQKENIIDESGMPKERFSAEFPKEGPSILRIQQVVRGDSAAYFCASSPPGGRNEQFFGPGTRLTVL.

The chain combines TRBV20-1 with TRBJ2-7; D gene ambiguous. Trimming removed 6 bases at V and 2 bases at J, with 8 bases between. The CDR3 totals 11 residues. Germline loops: CDR1 DFQATT, CDR2 SNEGSKA (reference sequence). CDR3 region: CSASTPYEQYF. CDR3 sequence (DNA): TGCAGTGCCTCAACTCCCTACGAGCAGTACTTC.

The genes are TRBV28 and TRBJ2-7, with 15 bases lining up with TRBD2. The CDR3 has 20 amino acids. The germline V gene has CDR1 MDHEN and CDR2 SYDVKM. Unmatched junction bases numbered 14, after V lost 5 bases and J lost 0 bases. In DNA, the CDR3 is TGTGCCAGCAGTCTCCCCCTGACAGGACTAGCGGGAGGGAACTCCTACGAGCAGTACTTC. Its protein product is CASSLPLTGLAGGNSYEQYF. Full variable domain (missing parts from reference TRBV28 and TRBJ2-7): DVKVTQSSRYLVKRTGEKVFLECVQDMDHENMFWYRQDPGLGLRLIYFSYDVKMKEKGDIPEGYSVSREKKERFSLILESASTNQTSMYLCASSLPLTGLAGGNSYEQYFGPGTRLTVT.

The rearrangement joins TRBV19 to TRBJ1-5, with a tentative D call TRBD1 (6 bases). Trimming pared 3 bases from V and 1 base from J, leaving 7 bases between. The V gene's germline CDR1 is LNHDA and CDR2 SQIVND (reference sequence). This CDR3 has 14 residues. CDR3 sequence reads: CASSIGQSNQPQHF. CDR3 bases: TGTGCCAGTAGTATCGGACAGAGCAATCAGCCCCAGCATTTT.

J is TRBJ2-7 and V is TRBV30; weak D call: TRBD1 (6 bases). Germline CDR1 GTSNPN, CDR2 SVGIG (reference sequence). V was pared by 1 base and J by 1 base, with 14 bases between. This CDR3 spans 15 amino acids. CDR3: CAWSDIGQNSYEQYF. CDR3 bases: TGTGCCTGGAGTGATATAGGACAGAATTCCTACGAGCAGTACTTC.

This sequence joins TRBV11-2 and TRBJ1-4; 7 nucleotides align to TRBD1. CDR1 is SGHAT and CDR2 is FQNNGV in the germline V gene. The V gene end was trimmed by 4 bases and the J gene end by 8 bases; junction bases not matched to a gene: 13. The CDR3 contains 16 residues. CDR3 sequence reads: CASSSNPGQVGEKLFF. Written as DNA, the CDR3 is TGTGCCAGCAGCTCCAATCCAGGACAGGTCGGGGAAAAACTGTTTTTT.

The V call is TRBV10-2, the J call TRBJ2-7; 7 nucleotides match TRBD2. V was pared by 7 bases and J by 4 bases, with 10 bases of the junction left unmatched. This CDR3 spans 14 amino acids. Germline CDR1 WSHSY, CDR2 SAAADI. In nucleotides, the CDR3 is TGCGCCAGCACTGCGGGGGTAGCAGGGTACGAGCAGTACTTC. Amino acids: CASTAGVAGYEQYF.

This chain uses TRBV30 with TRBJ2-4; the D gene is possibly TRBD1 (6 bases). Trimming took 2 bases from V and 8 from J, leaving 7 bases between them. The CDR3 loop spans 11 amino acids. Germline assignment: CDR1 GTSNPN and CDR2 SVGIG (reference sequence). CDR3 loop: CAWSSGDIQYF. The DNA for the CDR3 is TGTGCCTGGAGTTCAGGGGACATTCAGTACTTC.

V usage is TRBV7-9 and J usage is TRBJ2-7, with TRBD1 matching over 9 bases. V shed 6 bases, J shed 6 bases, and the junction held 9 bases outside the gene matches. The CDR3 extends over 14 amino acids. CDR1 is SEHNR and CDR2 is FQNEAQ in the germline V gene (reference sequence). The CDR3 loop reads CASSLGQGFAEQYF. The DNA of the CDR3 is TGTGCCAGCAGTTTGGGACAGGGATTTGCCGAGCAGTACTTC.

This sequence joins TRBV6-1 and TRBJ2-7; D uncertain. The V gene's germline CDR1 is MNHNS and CDR2 SASEGT. V was pared by 0 bases and J by 4 bases, with 7 bases between. CDR3 size: 13 residues. CDR3 DNA: TGTGCCAGCAGTGAAGCGCCCGAGTACGAGCAGTACTTC. Protein sequence: CASSEAPEYEQYF.

The chain is built from TRBV19 and TRBJ2-2; TRBD2 agrees at 11 bases. Trimming took 10 bases from V and 5 from J; bases not matched to a gene: 15. CDR1 is LNHDA, CDR2 SQIVND, per germline (reference sequence). The CDR3 is made up of 17 amino acids. CDR3 in amino acids: CATGGVAGGPGTGELFF. The CDR3 DNA is TGTGCCACCGGGGGGGTAGCGGGAGGGCCGGGGACCGGGGAGCTGTTTTTT.

This chain uses TRBV5-1 with TRBJ1-1, with D unresolved. The ends were cut back, 0 bases at V and 2 bases at J, with 8 bases in the middle. The CDR3 runs to 14 residues. CDR1 and CDR2 (germline): SGHRS, YFSETQ. For the CDR3, the DNA is TGCGCCAGCAGCTTGGTTGGGCCCAACACTGAAGCTTTCTTT. This gives the protein CASSLVGPNTEAFF.